Listed below are T cell receptor beta chains from one sample, sequenced in a study of regulatory T cells in long-lasting Graves disease. Each CDR3 protein gets one entry after TCRdb re-called the multiplex PCR reads with MiXCR. The table records 600,000 to 850,000 distinct CDR3 sequences, 30% of them present only once. This specimen consisted of peripheral blood mononuclear cells (PBMCs), obtained when the disease was refractory, from a patient treated with antithyroid drugs. The receptors originated from a female donor with Graves disease. Each CDR3 is given with its conserved first and last residue. The D gene is left open where the match is weak. Size tells how often a clone was seen (once, few, many) or the class of an expanded clone, and some rows leave it out.

d_call	v_call	clone_size	j_call	cdr3_length	cdr3_nt	cdr3_aa
-	TRBV6-1	few	TRBJ2-7	16	TGTGCCAGCAGTCCCCTAGTCAGTCGTCATTCCTACGAGCAGTACTTC	CASSPLVSRHSYEQYF
TRBD2	TRBV20-1	-	TRBJ2-7	15	TGCAGTGCTAGCCCTCTTCCCTCGGGAGGTTTCGAGCAGTACTTC	CSASPLPSGGFEQYF
-	TRBV7-3	few	TRBJ2-5	14	TGTGCCAGCAGCGTAGGGCAGGTCCCCTGGACCCAGTACTTC	CASSVGQVPWTQYF
TRBD1	TRBV19	-	TRBJ1-2	16	TGTGCCAGTAGTAGAGGGACAGTTAAAGTCAACTATGGCTACACCTTC	CASSRGTVKVNYGYTF
TRBD1	TRBV5-1	few	TRBJ1-1	16	TGCGCCAGCAGCCTGGGCGACAGGGTGTCGAGAGCTGAAGCTTTCTTT	CASSLGDRVSRAEAFF
-	TRBV6-1	-	TRBJ2-5	14	TGTGCCAGCAGCCAACGGGGAAACCAAGAGACCCAGTACTTC	CASSQRGNQETQYF
-	TRBV5-1	-	TRBJ1-1	14	TGCGCCAGCAGCTTGGATGGGGATAGGGCTGAAGCTTTCTTT	CASSLDGDRAEAFF
TRBD1	TRBV2	many	TRBJ1-1	14	TGTGCCAGCAGTGGGCGGGACAGAAACACTGAAGCTTTCTTT	CASSGRDRNTEAFF
TRBD2	TRBV28	many	TRBJ2-5	15	TGTGCCAGCAGTCCTCCGGGTAGCGGGAAAGAGACCCAGTACTTC	CASSPPGSGKETQYF
TRBD2	TRBV27	-	TRBJ2-7	14	TGTGCCACCCGATTTGCGGGACTAGCGTACGAGCAGTACTTC	CATRFAGLAYEQYF
-	TRBV10-3	-	TRBJ1-1	15	TGTGCCATCAGTGAGTCGTTGATTATTGGAAACCAAGCTTTCTTT	CAISESLIIGNQAFF
-	TRBV20-1	-	TRBJ1-1	13	TGCAGTGCTAGACCGGGTGCGTACACTGAAGCTTTCTTT	CSARPGAYTEAFF
TRBD1	TRBV5-1	many	TRBJ1-4	14	TGTGCCAGCAGCTCGGGACAGGGCGGCGAAAAACTGTTTTTT	CASSSGQGGEKLFF
-	TRBV3-1	-	TRBJ2-1	14	TGTGCCAGCAGCCAAGATCTGTTCTACAATGAGCAGTTCTTC	CASSQDLFYNEQFF